A single sample is the source of the 20 T cell receptor beta chains below, sequenced in a study of blood T cells in healthy people across ages. Primed by a sample-barcoded 5' primer and a J-beta primer mix, a second PCR proceeded for about 6 to 12 cycles. TCRdb recomputed calls from the 5' RACE reads with MiXCR, one row per CDR3 protein. Of about 1.4 million distinct CDR3 sequences in the sample, almost 60% were seen once. Sequencing input: blood. The receptors were sampled from a man between 18 and 29 years old in good health.

The V call is TRBV29-1, the J call TRBJ2-2; TRBD2 is a possible D gene (5 bases). Germline assignment: CDR1 SQVTM and CDR2 ANQGSEA. The CDR3 runs to 13 residues. V shed 7 bases and J shed 3 bases, with 12 bases lying between them. CDR3 DNA: TGCAGCGGTTGGGGAGTCGACACCGGGGAGCTGTTTTTT. It specifies CSGWGVDTGELFF.

The V call is TRBV20-1, the J call TRBJ2-7, with 7 bases fitting TRBD1. Germline values: CDR1 DFQATT, CDR2 SNEGSKA (reference sequence). The V and J ends lost 4 bases and 0 bases, in that order; junction bases with no gene match: 9. The CDR3 has 15 amino acids. The CDR3 protein is CSATGPRDSSYEQYF. The CDR3 DNA follows: TGCAGTGCTACTGGCCCCCGGGACAGCTCCTACGAGCAGTACTTC.

V gene TRBV29-1 combines with J gene TRBJ1-2, with a weak D call TRBD1 (6 bases). The germline CDR1 and CDR2 sequences are SQVTM and ANQGSEA. The CDR3 spans 13 residues. Between the trimmed V and J ends, which lost 5 bases and 4 bases, there was a span of 14 bases. CDR3 loop: CSVLQTGAYGYTF. CDR3 DNA sequence: TGCAGCGTTCTACAGACAGGCGCCTATGGCTACACCTTC.

The rearrangement uses TRBV4-1 and TRBJ2-1, with TRBD1 as a possible D gene (6 bases). The CDR3 spans 15 residues. From germline, CDR1 is MGHRA and CDR2 YSYEKL. V was trimmed by 10 bases and J by 0 bases, leaving 16 bases between them. The CDR3 here is CAIARDTSSYNEQFF. CDR3 nucleotide sequence: TGCGCCATCGCCAGGGACACGAGCTCCTACAATGAGCAGTTCTTC.

The chain joins TRBV4-1 to TRBJ2-7; D tentatively reads TRBD1 or TRBD2 (6 bases each). The CDR3 totals 15 residues. Germline V CDR1 and CDR2: MGHRA, YSYEKL. With 0 bases removed from V and 3 bases from J, the gap between germline ends came to 12 bases. The DNA of the CDR3 is TGCGCCAGCAGCCAAGAATGGGGGGCCCTCTACGAGCAGTACTTC. Translating gives CASSQEWGALYEQYF.

This clonotype has a handful of counts. The chain joins TRBV28 to TRBJ2-7; D is uncertain. Germline V gene lookup returns CDR1 MDHEN and CDR2 SYDVKM. Between the trimmed V and J ends, which lost 4 bases and 2 bases, there was a span of 9 bases. CDR3 length: 13 residues. This chain's CDR3 is CASSSAAPYEQYF. CDR3 DNA: TGTGCCAGCAGTTCCGCGGCCCCCTACGAGCAGTACTTC. The whole variable domain, remainder taken from reference TRBV28 and TRBJ2-7, is DVKVTQSSRYLVKRTGEKVFLECVQDMDHENMFWYRQDPGLGLRLIYFSYDVKMKEKGDIPEGYSVSREKKERFSLILESASTNQTSMYLCASSSAAPYEQYFGPGTRLTVT.

This clonotype has just a few counts. This chain connects TRBV20-1 to TRBJ2-6; D is unresolved. CDR3 length: 16 residues. Between the trimmed V and J ends, which lost 3 bases and 0 bases, there was a span of 12 bases. Germline values: CDR1 DFQATT, CDR2 SNEGSKA (reference sequence). For the CDR3, the DNA is TGCAGTGCTAGTGTCGGCGATCTCTCTGGGGCCAACGTCCTGACTTTC. Translation gives CSASVGDLSGANVLTF.

The chain has TRBV20-1 and TRBJ1-4; weak D call: TRBD1 (5 bases). This CDR3 spans 14 amino acids. The V and J ends lost 6 bases and 8 bases respectively, with 19 bases between them. Germline CDR1 and CDR2: DFQATT and SNEGSKA (reference sequence). The DNA of the CDR3 is TGCAGTGCCGAGGGCCCGGGACTTACGGAAAAACTGTTTTTT. It yields the protein CSAEGPGLTEKLFF.

The chain carries TRBV29-1 and TRBJ1-2; the D is unclear. V was shortened by 1 base and J by 8 bases, with 11 bases between the two germline ends. CDR3 length equals 12 residues. Germline values: CDR1 SQVTM, CDR2 ANQGSEA. Here the CDR3 DNA reads TGCAGCGTTGAAGGGCAGGCGATCGGCTACACCTTC. Translation: CSVEGQAIGYTF.

This clonotype was seen a handful of times. The gene calls are TRBV6-5 and TRBJ1-1; D might be TRBD1 (5 bases). Germline-derived CDR1 and CDR2 are MNHEY and SVGAGI. With 9 bases removed from V and 2 bases from J, the gap between germline ends came to 10 bases. The CDR3 has 12 residues. CDR3 DNA: TGTGCCAGTGGGGGAGGCAACACTGAAGCTTTCTTT. Protein product: CASGGGNTEAFF.

The chain is built from TRBV30 and TRBJ2-3, with D perhaps matching TRBD1 (6 bases). The CDR3 is 15 amino acids. The germline V gene encodes CDR1 GTSNPN and CDR2 SVGIG (reference sequence). The V end was cut by 5 bases, the J end by 0 bases, with 15 bases between. CDR3 sequence reads: CAWGVFGTSTDTQYF. The CDR3 DNA sequence: TGTGCCTGGGGAGTTTTCGGGACAAGCACAGATACGCAGTATTTT.

This clonotype has only a few counts. This chain links TRBV7-2 with TRBJ2-4; TRBD1 agrees at 7 bases. CDR1 is SGHTA and CDR2 is FQGNSA in the germline V gene. CDR3 size: 14 residues. V shed 5 bases, J shed 15 bases, and the junction held 16 bases outside the gene matches. CDR3 coding DNA: TGTGCCAGCAGCCCTAACCGGTTCACAGGGGAACGGTACTTC. It specifies CASSPNRFTGERYF.

This clonotype was found once. An end of the junction does not agree with germline; a read error may underlie this. J is TRBJ2-1 and V is TRBV5-4; possibly TRBD1 for D (6 bases). Germline V gene lookup returns CDR1 SGHNT and CDR2 YYREEE (reference sequence). The CDR3 contains 14 residues. The CDR3 coding sequence is TGTGCCAGCAGGGGGGCGGGTAACTACGATGAGCAGTTCTTC. This translates into CASRGAGNYDEQFF.

This chain links TRBV4-1 with TRBJ2-3; no reliable D call. V lost 2 bases to trimming and J lost 3 bases, with 9 bases between them. Germline V CDR1 and CDR2: MGHRA, YSYEKL. The CDR3 runs to 14 residues. In DNA form, the CDR3 reads TGCGCCAGCAGCCAATCAGGATCAACAGATACGCAGTATTTT. This gives the protein CASSQSGSTDTQYF.

This sequence joins TRBV12-3 or TRBV12-4 and TRBJ2-5, with 13 nucleotides matching TRBD2. The CDR3 is 16 amino acids. The junction had 6 bases not matched to a gene; V was cut back by 7 bases and J by 1 base. The CDR3 loop is CASTIRLAGGQETQYF. Written as DNA, the CDR3 is TGTGCCAGCACCATCCGACTAGCGGGGGGCCAAGAGACCCAGTACTTC.

The chain joins TRBV5-1 to TRBJ2-3; 9 bases align to TRBD1. The CDR3 has 15 residues. The germline V gene has CDR1 SGHRS and CDR2 YFSETQ. V was clipped by 3 bases and J by 10 bases; unmatched bases: 12. The CDR3 bases are TGCGCCAGCAGCTCGATACAGGGGGCTAGGGATGCGCAGTATTTT. It translates to CASSSIQGARDAQYF.

The J gene is TRBJ2-5, the V gene TRBV27; the D gene is possibly TRBD2 (7 bases). Germline V gene lookup returns CDR1 MNHEY and CDR2 SMNVEV (reference sequence). V lost 2 bases and J lost 3, with 16 bases in between. The CDR3 totals 16 residues. CDR3 protein: CASSLGGAWGEETQYF. CDR3 in DNA: TGTGCCAGCAGTTTAGGGGGGGCGTGGGGGGAAGAGACCCAGTACTTC.

V is TRBV28 and J is TRBJ2-5, with 7 bases that match TRBD2. The J call may be wrong; the DNA end is better matched by TRBJ2-7. The CDR3 has 16 amino acids. Per germline, CDR1 MDHEN and CDR2 SYDVKM. The CDR3 spells CASSLSMGLWGYEQYF. The DNA of the CDR3 is TGTGCCAGCAGTTTAAGTATGGGACTATGGGGTTACGAGCAGTACTTC.

The genes are TRBV2 and TRBJ2-3, with TRBD2 identical over 7 bases. Germline CDR1 and CDR2: SNHLY and FYNNEI. This CDR3 has 14 amino acids. Losses at the gene ends were 10 bases for V and 6 bases for J; bases not matched to a gene: 13. The DNA for the CDR3 is TGTGCCACCTGGGGGGAGGGTCAGCGGGATACGCAGTATTTT. Amino acids: CATWGEGQRDTQYF.

The chain couples TRBV25-1 to TRBJ2-1, with D unclear. The CDR3 extends over 16 amino acids. The germline V gene has CDR1 MGHDK and CDR2 SYGVNS. Trimming took 0 bases from V and 2 from J, leaving 11 bases between them. CDR3 nucleotides: TGTGCCAGCAGTGAATATACCAGCCGTCCCTACAATGAGCAGTTCTTC. Translating it yields CASSEYTSRPYNEQFF.